This entry concerns a single T cell receptor (beta chain). Its antigen is as yet unknown. TCRdb ran MiXCR on the 5' RACE reads and lists one entry per CDR3 protein. Of approximately 410,000 distinct CDR3 sequences in the sample, less than 20% were seen once. This entry comes from a study of identical twins. Study-wide results and caveats: Partly confounded zero-insertion analyses could result from invariant MAIT and iNKT cells.

The germline gives CDR1 DFQATT, CDR2 SNEGSKA (reference sequence). The CDR3 covers 12 residues. The V and J genes are TRBV20-1 and TRBJ2-7; no firm D call. This clonotype originated in a man aged 50 to 59 in good health. Sequencing was carried out using naive T cells sorted from blood. The CDR3 nucleotides read TGCAGCCCAGATGACGGCACCTACGAGCAGTACTTC. This gives the protein CSPDDGTYEQYF.